This T cell receptor (beta chain) was identified in a study of T cell clonotyping in hematopoietic cell transplantation. Repertoires were generated with immunoSEQ multiplex PCR, while TCRdb's copy carries only in-frame clones and drops some. Of about 45,000 clones in the sample, approximately 94% were seen once. The receptor comes from a woman aged 50 to 60 in good health. Some clones in this sample may be carry-over from other donors' samples. The material sequenced was peripheral blood mononuclear cells.

In nucleotides, the CDR3 is TGTGCCAGCAGATATAACGGGGGTTCACCCCTCCACTTT. Amino acid sequence: CASRYNGGSPLHF. The chain is built from TRBV7-6 and TRBJ1-6; TRBD1 is a possible D gene (5 bases). The germline V and J ends were trimmed by 6 bases and 9 bases, with 12 bases remaining between them. The CDR3 consists of 13 residues. Germline V gene sequence: CDR1 SGHVS, CDR2 FNYEAQ.